This TCR beta chain comes out of a study of T cell repertoires in cytomegalovirus infection. Overall study: Selected CMV epitopes included recently identified HLA-C-restricted ones as well as well-studied HLA-B-restricted ones. Through public TCR beta signatures, both CMV infection and matching HLA type were indicated.

This clonotype has just a few counts. The antigen is undetermined. One entry per CDR3 protein results from TCRdb running MiXCR on the reads. Here the sample spans hundreds of thousands of distinct CDR3 sequences, approximately 32% being singletons. Trimming took off 1 base at V and 4 bases at J, with 1 base between the two ends. The CDR3 is made up of 11 amino acids. Per the germline V gene, CDR1 is LNHNV and CDR2 is YYDKDF (reference sequence). General study findings and limits: Using cumulative public TCR beta family frequency, the authors identified those who carried CMV together with the relevant HLA.

The chain combines TRBV15 with TRBJ2-5; no clear D gene. This receptor was identified in a human donor in good health (CMV status not recorded). Some clones in this sample may be carry-over from other donors' samples. The sample was cultured CD8+ T cells from PBMCs, taken from culture after CMV antigen stimulation. Written as DNA, the CDR3 is TGTGCCACCAGCAGAGTAGAGACCCAGTACTTC. Its translation is CATSRVETQYF. Looking up the rest from reference TRBV15 and TRBJ2-5 gives the full variable domain: DAMVIQNPRYQVTQFGKPVTLSCSQTLNHNVMYWYQQKSSQAPKLLFHYYDKDFNNEADTPDNFQSRRPNTSFCFLDIRSPGLGDTAMYLCATSRVETQYFGPGTRLLVL.